This T cell receptor (beta chain) was documented in a study of CD8 T cells in ankylosing spondylitis. A few counts support this clonotype. Its antigen is currently unknown. Germline CDR1 and CDR2: SGHTA and FQGNSA. V was shortened by 5 bases and J by 0 bases, with 12 bases between the two germline ends. The CDR3 sequence is 15 residues long. TCRdb called the 5' RACE reads again in MiXCR, with one record for every CDR3 protein. The sample lists some 340,000 distinct CDR3 sequences, approximately 14% seen once, with roughly 0.99% in the top ten. Study results and caveats: Reportedly, significant enrichment of disease-linked clones occurred in matched ankylosing spondylitis synovial fluid.

The sequenced sample was blood, either unsorted or a sorted T cell fraction (not recorded which). V is TRBV7-2 and J is TRBJ2-3, with D tentatively TRBD2 (6 bases). The TCR comes from a male donor with ankylosing spondylitis or in good health (not recorded which). The CDR3 region is CASSPEGLSTDTQYF. The CDR3 region has the DNA TGTGCCAGCAGCCCAGAGGGACTCAGCACAGATACGCAGTATTTT.